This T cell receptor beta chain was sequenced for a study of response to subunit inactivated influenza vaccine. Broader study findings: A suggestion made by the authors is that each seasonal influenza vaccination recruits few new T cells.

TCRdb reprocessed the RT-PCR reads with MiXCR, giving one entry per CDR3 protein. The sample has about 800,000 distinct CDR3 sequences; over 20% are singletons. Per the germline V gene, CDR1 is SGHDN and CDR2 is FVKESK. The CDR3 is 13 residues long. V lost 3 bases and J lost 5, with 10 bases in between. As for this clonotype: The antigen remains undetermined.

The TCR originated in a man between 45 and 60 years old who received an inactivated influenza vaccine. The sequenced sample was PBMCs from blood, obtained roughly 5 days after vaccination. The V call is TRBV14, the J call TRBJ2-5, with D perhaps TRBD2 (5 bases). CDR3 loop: CASSQGEAETQYF. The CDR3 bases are TGTGCCAGCAGCCAGGGAGAAGCGGAGACCCAGTACTTC.